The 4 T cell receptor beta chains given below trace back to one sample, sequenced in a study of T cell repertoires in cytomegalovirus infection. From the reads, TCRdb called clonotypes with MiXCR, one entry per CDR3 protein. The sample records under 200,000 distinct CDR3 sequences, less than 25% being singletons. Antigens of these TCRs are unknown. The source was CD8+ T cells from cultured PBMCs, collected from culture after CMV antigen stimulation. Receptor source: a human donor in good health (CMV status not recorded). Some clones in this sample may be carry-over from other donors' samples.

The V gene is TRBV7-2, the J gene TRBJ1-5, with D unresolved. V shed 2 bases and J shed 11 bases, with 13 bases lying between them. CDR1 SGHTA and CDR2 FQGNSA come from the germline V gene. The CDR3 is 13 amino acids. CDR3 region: CASSLSGNNAQHF. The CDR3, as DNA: TGTGCCAGCAGCTTAAGTGGGAACAACGCCCAGCATTTT.

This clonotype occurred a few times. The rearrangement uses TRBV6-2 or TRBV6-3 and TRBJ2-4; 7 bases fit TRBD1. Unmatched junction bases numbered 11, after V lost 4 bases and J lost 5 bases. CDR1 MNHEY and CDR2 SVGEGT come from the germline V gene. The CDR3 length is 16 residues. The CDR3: CASSFLRTQGQNIQYF. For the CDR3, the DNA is TGTGCCAGCAGTTTCCTACGAACACAGGGGCAAAACATTCAGTACTTC.

The CDR3 region has the DNA TGTGCCAGCAGCCCCGGACTAGCGGGGGGTTTGTACCAAGAGACCCAGTACTTC. Translating gives CASSPGLAGGLYQETQYF. The chain employs TRBV7-8 and TRBJ2-5; 14 nucleotides match TRBD2. The CDR3 is made up of 18 amino acids. CDR1 is SGHVS and CDR2 is FQNEAQ in the germline V gene. V gave up 5 bases and J gave up 0 bases; unmatched junction bases: 8.

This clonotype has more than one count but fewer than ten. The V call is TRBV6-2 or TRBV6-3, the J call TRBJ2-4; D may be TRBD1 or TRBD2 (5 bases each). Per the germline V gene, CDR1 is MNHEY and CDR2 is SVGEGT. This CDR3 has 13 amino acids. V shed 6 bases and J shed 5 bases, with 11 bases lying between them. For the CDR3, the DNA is TGTGCCAGCAGCCCCGGGGCCCAAAACATTCAGTACTTC. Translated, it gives CASSPGAQNIQYF.